The next 29 T cell receptor beta chains were all read from a single sample in a study of graft-versus-host responses after intestinal transplantation (dated by TCRdb to about 2021). The library came from the immunoSEQ multiplex PCR assay. TCRdb obtained this table from immuneACCESS and retained in-frame rearrangements with V and J assigned. These tables miss some clones; where compared with another copy, unresolved V genes account for less than half of the shortfall, and the remainder is unexplained. A total of tens of thousands of clones appear in this sample, roughly nine tenths of them only once. The top ten clones comprise roughly 5% of the sample. The sample here was PBMCs, taken around 65 days after intestinal transplantation. These receptors all come from a human patient who received an intestinal transplant, so some T cells may come from the graft donor.

The V gene is TRBV9, the J gene TRBJ2-1; 8 nucleotides line up with TRBD2. V trimming: 1 base; J trimming: 0 bases; junction bases outside the gene matches: 9. This CDR3 spans 18 amino acids. CDR1 and CDR2 (germline): SGDLS, YYNGEE. The DNA of the CDR3 is TGTGCCAGCAGCGTATCTTCTCGGGGGGGCACCTCCTACAATGAGCAGTTCTTC. Amino acids: CASSVSSRGGTSYNEQFF.

CDR3 DNA: TGTACAACAGGGGCCAACTATGGCTACACCTTC. Translating it yields CTTGANYGYTF. This sequence joins TRBV30 and TRBJ1-2; 7 positions agree with TRBD1. The CDR3 consists of 11 residues. Germline loops: CDR1 GTSNPN, CDR2 SVGIG (reference sequence).

V is TRBV5-1 and J is TRBJ2-7; a weak D match, TRBD1 (5 bases). The germline V gene has CDR1 SGHRS and CDR2 YFSETQ. CDR3 size: 14 residues. Trimming cost V 5 bases and J 2 bases, with 14 bases left between them. In DNA, the CDR3 is TGCGCCAGCAGTGACCAGGGCTATCCCTACGAGCAGTACTTC. Translation gives CASSDQGYPYEQYF.

The chain couples TRBV4-3 to TRBJ2-1, with D possibly matching TRBD2 (5 bases). In germline, CDR1 is LGHNA, CDR2 YSLEER. This CDR3 is built from 16 residues. V was trimmed by 0 bases and J by 3 bases, leaving 12 bases between them. The CDR3 DNA follows: TGCGCCAGCAGCCAAGAGACCGGAGGTTACTACAATGAGCAGTTCTTC. Protein product: CASSQETGGYYNEQFF.

This rearrangement joins TRBV4-3 to TRBJ2-7; D gene uncertain. V lost 1 base to trimming and J lost 2 bases, with 9 bases between them. The germline CDR1 and CDR2 sequences are LGHNA and YSLEER. This CDR3 spans 14 amino acids. The CDR3 DNA reads TGCGCCAGCAGCCAAGTAAGTCGAGCCTACGAGCAGTACTTC. Translating gives CASSQVSRAYEQYF.

The chain combines TRBV6-5 with TRBJ2-7, with 9 bases fitting TRBD1. The ends lost 4 bases at V and 3 bases at J; junction bases unmatched: 4. Germline V CDR1 and CDR2: MNHEY, SVGAGI. The CDR3 runs 14 residues. The CDR3 sequence: CASSLQGANYEQYF. As DNA, the CDR3 is TGTGCCAGCAGTTTACAGGGGGCCAACTACGAGCAGTACTTC.

This clone showed up just once. V is TRBV30 and J is TRBJ2-1, with TRBD2 matching over 11 bases. The V gene end was trimmed by 2 bases and the J gene end by 3 bases; junction bases not matched to a gene: 3. The CDR3 is 15 residues long. Germline values: CDR1 GTSNPN, CDR2 SVGIG (reference sequence). DNA of the CDR3: TGTGCCTGGAGTCCACTAGCGGGGGACTACAATGAGCAGTTCTTC. It yields the protein CAWSPLAGDYNEQFF.

The chain employs TRBV4-3 and TRBJ2-3; 10 bases fit TRBD2. Trimming at V came to 0 bases and at J to 4 bases, leaving 7 bases not matched to a gene. CDR3 length: 17 amino acids. CDR1 LGHNA and CDR2 YSLEER come from the germline V gene. CDR3: CASSQDLQRGGPDTQYF. CDR3 coding DNA: TGCGCCAGCAGCCAAGATCTCCAGCGGGGGGGCCCAGATACGCAGTATTTT.

The rearrangement uses TRBV20-1 and TRBJ2-7; D is unresolved. This CDR3 has 11 amino acids. Trimming cost V 6 bases and J 0 bases, with 6 bases left between them. Germline-derived CDR1 and CDR2 are DFQATT and SNEGSKA (reference sequence). The CDR3 DNA reads as TGCAGTGCCCTCGTCTCCTACGAGCAGTACTTC. It is translated as CSALVSYEQYF.

The chain joins TRBV30 to TRBJ1-5, with D maybe TRBD1 (5 bases). The CDR3 sequence is 16 residues long. V lost 1 base to trimming and J lost 0 bases, with 13 bases between them. Per the germline V gene, CDR1 is GTSNPN and CDR2 is SVGIG (reference sequence). The CDR3 is CAWSGRQLLSNQPQHF. The CDR3 region has the DNA TGTGCCTGGAGTGGTCGACAGTTACTTAGCAATCAGCCCCAGCATTTT.

This clone occurred once. V and J are TRBV7-8 and TRBJ1-3; D not resolved. The ends were cut back, 2 bases at V and 2 bases at J, with 10 bases in the middle. The V gene's germline CDR1 is SGHVS and CDR2 FQNEAQ. This CDR3 contains 15 residues. The CDR3 is CASSLPRGAGNTIYF. DNA for the CDR3: TGTGCCAGCAGCTTACCTAGAGGCGCTGGAAACACCATATATTTT. Supplemented by reference TRBV7-8 and TRBJ1-3, the full variable domain reads GAGVSQSPRYKVAKRGQDVALRCDPISGHVSLFWYQQALGQGPEFLTYFQNEAQLDKSGLPSDRFFAERPEGSVSTLKIQRTQQEDSAVYLCASSLPRGAGNTIYFGEGSWLTVV.

The V gene is TRBV18, the J gene TRBJ2-2, with 7 bases identical to TRBD1. Germline values: CDR1 KGHSH, CDR2 LQKENI. V shed 5 bases, J shed 2 bases, and the junction held 5 bases outside the gene matches. This CDR3 is 15 amino acids long. The CDR3 bases are TGTGCCAGCTCAACTGGGACAGACAACACCGGGGAGCTGTTTTTT. Protein product: CASSTGTDNTGELFF.

V gene TRBV27 combines with J gene TRBJ1-1, with a weak D call TRBD1 (5 bases). Deletions cut 4 bases from V and 1 base from J, with 16 bases between. The CDR3 sequence is 16 residues long. Germline loops: CDR1 MNHEY, CDR2 SMNVEV (reference sequence). The CDR3 loop is CASSSFYRRSNTEAFF. As DNA, the CDR3 is TGTGCCAGCAGTTCGTTCTACAGGCGCTCGAACACTGAAGCTTTCTTT.

V and J are TRBV29-1 and TRBJ2-3; possible D gene TRBD2, 7 bases. The germline V gene has CDR1 SQVTM and CDR2 ANQGSEA. Trimming removed 8 bases from V and 0 bases from J, with 15 bases in between. The CDR3 contains 14 residues. The CDR3 DNA is TGCAGCCTCGCGGGGGCCCCTAGCACAGATACGCAGTATTTT. Encoded protein: CSLAGAPSTDTQYF.

This chain connects TRBV28 to TRBJ2-1; 7 bases line up with TRBD2. V dropped 6 bases and J dropped 8; count of bases not matched to a gene: 10. The germline V gene has CDR1 MDHEN and CDR2 SYDVKM. The CDR3 is 14 amino acids. The CDR3 region is CASSGRGVMDEQFF. In DNA form, the CDR3 reads TGTGCCAGCAGCGGACGGGGGGTTATGGATGAGCAGTTCTTC.

The chain recombines TRBV4-3 with TRBJ1-1; the D is unclear. Trimming pared 0 bases from V and 4 bases from J, leaving 18 bases between. The CDR3 runs to 17 residues. Germline-derived CDR1 and CDR2 are LGHNA and YSLEER. CDR3 amino acids: CASSQDMPGFTSTEAFF. CDR3 coding DNA: TGCGCCAGCAGCCAAGATATGCCAGGCTTTACCTCCACTGAAGCTTTCTTT.

The gene calls are TRBV4-3 and TRBJ1-5; tentatively, D is TRBD1 (5 bases). From germline, CDR1 is LGHNA and CDR2 YSLEER. Trimming took 4 bases from V and 4 from J, leaving 14 bases between them. This CDR3 contains 15 residues. This CDR3 is CASSPGGDGNQPQHF. The CDR3 DNA is TGCGCCAGCAGCCCTGGGGGTGATGGAAATCAGCCCCAGCATTTT.

This clone was seen just once. The rearrangement joins TRBV7-9 to TRBJ1-4; 8 bases match TRBD1. The CDR3 spans 19 residues. CDR1 is SEHNR and CDR2 is FQNEAQ in the germline V gene (reference sequence). Trimming at V came to 5 bases and at J to 7 bases, leaving 21 bases not matched to a gene. This CDR3 reads CASSPRAGQAAAPGEKLFF. The CDR3 coding sequence is TGTGCCAGCAGCCCCAGGGCGGGACAGGCGGCGGCACCGGGTGAAAAACTGTTTTTT.

Remarks on this clone: The sample carries other DNA sequences with the same CDR3. The chain recombines TRBV13 with TRBJ1-5; 7 nucleotides match TRBD1. Trimming took 0 bases from V and 1 from J; bases not matched to a gene: 0. There are 15 residues in the CDR3. The germline CDR1 and CDR2 sequences are PRHDT and FYEKMQ (reference sequence). As DNA, the CDR3 is TGTGCCAGCAGCTTAGGCAGGGGGAGCAATCAGCCCCAGCATTTT. This gives the protein CASSLGRGSNQPQHF. Complete variable domain (other parts from reference TRBV13 and TRBJ1-5): AAGVIQSPRHLIKEKRETATLKCYPIPRHDTVYWYQQGPGQDPQFLISFYEKMQSDKGSIPDRFSAQQFSDYHSELNMSSLELGDSALYFCASSLGRGSNQPQHFGDGTRLSIL.

In the case of this clone: At one end the junction does not follow the germline gene, possibly because of a read error. In the same sample, other DNA sequences code for this CDR3. This chain links TRBV4-1 with TRBJ1-6; D call uncertain. This CDR3 spans 14 amino acids. Per the germline V gene, CDR1 is MGHRA and CDR2 is YSYEKL. In DNA form, the CDR3 reads TGCGCTAGCAGCCAAGAAGGATTAAATTCACCCCTCCACTTT. Translated: CASSQEGLNSPLHF.

This chain joins TRBV5-3 and TRBJ2-7, with 7 bases matching TRBD2. TRBV5-3 is marked as an open reading frame, function uncertain. This CDR3 spans 12 amino acids. With 4 bases clipped from V and 3 bases from J, the junction kept 1 base outside the gene matches. The CDR3 sequence is CARSRDYYEQYF. CDR3 DNA: TGTGCCAGAAGCCGGGACTACTACGAGCAGTACTTC.

The chain carries TRBV19 and TRBJ2-1; D not resolved. The CDR3 consists of 15 residues. Germline V lookup: CDR1 LNHDA, CDR2 SQIVND (reference sequence). Between the trimmed V and J ends, which lost 7 bases and 1 base, there was a span of 14 bases. CDR3 region: CASTGYRLSYNEQFF. The CDR3 DNA reads TGTGCCAGTACCGGATACAGATTGTCCTACAATGAGCAGTTCTTC.

By share, this clone ranks as medium-sized. The chain is built from TRBV19 and TRBJ2-6, with D possibly called TRBD1 or TRBD2 (5 bases each). From germline, CDR1 is LNHDA and CDR2 SQIVND (reference sequence). CDR3 length: 15 residues. Trimming stripped 5 bases from V and 3 bases from J, with 11 bases between. CDR3 in DNA: TGTGCCAGTAGTCTCGGGACGTTTGGGGCCAACGTCCTGACTTTC. Its protein product is CASSLGTFGANVLTF.

The chain recombines TRBV6-1 with TRBJ1-2; D ambiguous. The CDR3 length is 13 residues. The germline V and J ends were trimmed by 3 bases and 2 bases, with 7 bases remaining between them. The germline V gene encodes CDR1 MNHNS and CDR2 SASEGT. The CDR3 loop reads CASSDRANYGYTF. The CDR3 DNA follows: TGTGCCAGCAGTGACAGAGCGAACTATGGCTACACCTTC.

The rearrangement joins TRBV9 to TRBJ1-1; 9 positions match TRBD1. CDR1 SGDLS and CDR2 YYNGEE come from the germline V gene. This CDR3 spans 14 amino acids. V dropped 0 bases and J dropped 5; count of bases not matched to a gene: 2. The CDR3 reads CASSVGDRVTEAFF. The CDR3 DNA sequence: TGTGCCAGCAGCGTAGGGGACAGGGTTACTGAAGCTTTCTTT.

This clone appeared a few times. This sequence joins TRBV4-3 and TRBJ2-5; maybe TRBD2 (6 bases). The V end lost 0 bases, the J end lost 5 bases, and 13 bases lay between the germline ends. Germline lookup yields CDR1 LGHNA and CDR2 YSLEER. There are 15 residues in the CDR3. The CDR3 coding sequence is TGCGCCAGCAGCCAAGAGGCCGGGACTCGGGAGACCCAGTACTTC. Protein product: CASSQEAGTRETQYF.

This clone was seen a single time. J is TRBJ1-2 and V is TRBV10-3; 10 bases fit TRBD1. CDR3 length: 14 residues. In germline, CDR1 is ENHRY, CDR2 SYGVKD. With 6 bases clipped from V and 0 bases from J, the junction kept 1 base outside the gene matches. The CDR3 region has the DNA TGTGCCATCAGAGGGACAGGGGCTAACTATGGCTACACCTTC. Its protein product is CAIRGTGANYGYTF.

The V gene is TRBV30, the J gene TRBJ1-1; D not certain. V was shortened by 4 bases and J by 3 bases, with 6 bases between the two germline ends. This CDR3 spans 11 amino acids. Germline V CDR1 and CDR2: GTSNPN, SVGIG (reference sequence). CDR3 in DNA: TGTGCCTGGAACTTGGACACTGAAGCTTTCTTT. Its translation: CAWNLDTEAFF.

The V call is TRBV7-6, the J call TRBJ1-1; a possible D gene is TRBD1 (5 bases). Germline assignment: CDR1 SGHVS and CDR2 FNYEAQ. The V gene lost 2 bases and the J gene lost 0 bases, with 10 bases spanning the gap. The CDR3 contains 15 residues. This CDR3 is CASSLNGGMNTEAFF. The CDR3 DNA reads TGTGCCAGCAGCTTAAACGGGGGAATGAACACTGAAGCTTTCTTT.